This T cell receptor beta chain was sequenced for a study of blood T cell repertoires in COVID-19. Study summary: Acute and convalescent COVID-19 samples came from the United States, Italy and Spain. The cDNA or gDNA used as material had been derived from T cells, B-cell-depleted T cells, or PBMCs.

In the authors' methods: Amplification of reference gene primers provided the estimated nucleated cell counts. Sequencing was performed with immunoSEQ multiplex PCR; in TCRdb, only in-frame clones are kept and a portion is missing. That table gives V, J and clone size, and the DNA gave D and trimming. The table shows roughly 200,000 clones, with 80% to 90% occurring only once. This clone was seen only once. V was pared by 3 bases and J by 7 bases, with 12 bases between. This CDR3 is built from 14 residues. Per germline, CDR1 LNHNV and CDR2 YYDKDF (reference sequence). The specimen was peripheral blood. The clonotype was recovered from a woman aged 40 to 50 with COVID-19, enrolled during active disease. The chain uses TRBV15 and TRBJ1-4; D gene uncertain. The CDR3 region has the DNA TGTGCCACCAGCAGCCGACCGGCGGCTGAAAAACTGTTTTTT. As protein: CATSSRPAAEKLFF. Filled out from reference TRBV15 and TRBJ1-4, the complete variable domain reads DAMVIQNPRYQVTQFGKPVTLSCSQTLNHNVMYWYQQKSSQAPKLLFHYYDKDFNNEADTPDNFQSRRPNTSFCFLDIRSPGLGDTAMYLCATSSRPAAEKLFFGSGTQLSVL.